This T cell receptor beta chain was observed in a study of T cell responses to AZD1222 COVID-19 vaccine. Study-level results: Unmutated variant regions reportedly attract nearly half of all spike-specific TCRs. Researchers took repertoire samples only after the peak T cell response had come. CD4 TCRs associated with vaccination spanned spike, dominating at 160-218 and 743-854. Donors skewed white British and female; clonal diversity was possibly underestimated.

Per germline, CDR1 SNHLY and CDR2 FYNNEI. V lost 4 bases to trimming and J lost 2 bases, with 12 bases between them. CDR3 size: 14 residues. With respect to this clone: The antigen is unknown.

Sequencing was performed with immunoSEQ multiplex PCR; in TCRdb, only in-frame clones are kept and a portion is missing. The profile shows fewer than 55,000 clones, 65% to 85% of them singletons. The V gene is TRBV2, the J gene TRBJ2-7, with a possible D match to TRBD2 (5 bases). Sequenced material: peripheral blood, taken on day 0 of AZD1222 vaccination. This receptor was identified in an adult in good health. The CDR3 loop reads CASSVHVRAYEQYF. The CDR3, as DNA: TGTGCCAGCAGTGTGCACGTGAGGGCCTACGAGCAGTACTTC.